One sample yielded the 14 T cell receptor beta chains listed below, sequenced in a study of shared clonotypes between healthy human individuals. Clones were sequenced by immunoSEQ multiplex PCR, and TCRdb holds only the in-frame ones, with some missing. The data show fewer than 1.8 million clones, around 98.5% seen once. Sequences were obtained from naive CD4+ T cells sorted from blood. As to subset: CD45RA+ positively selected. The receptors here all came from a man under 40 in good health.

The chain links TRBV6-1 to TRBJ2-1; unclear D gene. V lost 4 bases and J lost 9, with 7 bases in between. The CDR3 loop spans 11 amino acids. Looked up from germline, CDR1 is MNHNS and CDR2 is SASEGT. This chain's CDR3 is CASSALVEQFF. For the CDR3, the DNA is TGTGCCAGCAGTGCCCTGGTTGAGCAGTTCTTC.

The sample holds one count of this clone. The genes are TRBV6-5 and TRBJ2-2, with 7 bases identical to TRBD1. Germline lookup yields CDR1 MNHEY and CDR2 SVGAGI. J was trimmed by 5 bases and V by 6 bases; bases with no gene match: 9. The CDR3 is made up of 15 amino acids. This chain's CDR3 is CASRALGQPTGELFF. The CDR3, as DNA: TGTGCCAGCAGAGCGTTGGGACAGCCTACCGGGGAGCTGTTTTTT.

This chain links TRBV9 with TRBJ2-5; TRBD1 matches 9 bases. V lost 4 bases and J lost 5; bases outside the gene matches: 3. There are 13 residues in the CDR3. Germline V lookup: CDR1 SGDLS, CDR2 YYNGEE. CDR3 sequence reads: CASSKTGGETQYF. The CDR3 DNA reads TGTGCCAGCAGCAAGACAGGGGGGGAGACCCAGTACTTC.

The V gene is TRBV25-1, the J gene TRBJ2-5, with D tentatively TRBD2 (7 bases). Germline V gene sequence: CDR1 MGHDK, CDR2 SYGVNS. The CDR3 contains 13 residues. Trimming pared 10 bases from V and 5 bases from J, leaving 17 bases between. The CDR3 spells CATYRGAGETQYF. CDR3 nucleotides: TGTGCCACCTACCGGGGGGCAGGTGAGACCCAGTACTTC.

The DNA of the CDR3 is TGTGCCAGCAGCGCCAGCAGTTTCGCAGATACGCAGTATTTT. It codes for CASSASSFADTQYF. V and J are TRBV7-2 and TRBJ2-3, with D unresolved. Germline CDR1 SGHTA, CDR2 FQGNSA. The CDR3 is 14 residues long. Trimming stripped 5 bases from V and 4 bases from J, with 13 bases between.

The chain uses TRBV9 and TRBJ2-3, with D unresolved. Germline V gene lookup returns CDR1 SGDLS and CDR2 YYNGEE. The V and J ends lost 3 bases and 6 bases respectively, with 8 bases between them. CDR3 length equals 12 residues. CDR3 residues: CASSDHEDTQYF. The DNA for the CDR3 is TGTGCCAGCAGCGATCACGAGGATACGCAGTATTTT.

The rearrangement links TRBV18 to TRBJ2-5, with D perhaps matching TRBD2 (5 bases). The CDR3 contains 16 residues. Germline CDR1 is KGHSH and CDR2 is LQKENI. Trimming took 0 bases from V and 4 from J, leaving 15 bases between them. The CDR3 nucleotides are TGTGCCAGCTCACCACCGAGGGTCCCACGTGGAGAGACCCAGTACTTC. It encodes CASSPPRVPRGETQYF.

The chain uses TRBV15 and TRBJ2-7; maybe TRBD2 (6 bases). CDR3 length: 16 amino acids. Germline V gives CDR1 LNHNV, CDR2 YYDKDF (reference sequence). V was cut by 1 base and J by 5 bases, with 18 bases left in between. The CDR3 is CATSRVPGTLKNEQYF. CDR3 DNA sequence: TGTGCCACCAGCAGAGTGCCCGGGACTCTAAAGAACGAGCAGTACTTC.

This chain uses TRBV28 with TRBJ2-1; D is ambiguous. The CDR3 has 17 amino acids. In germline, CDR1 is MDHEN, CDR2 SYDVKM. Trimming left V 10 bases short and J 0 bases short, with 22 bases between. This chain's CDR3 is CATHQRISTDSYNEQFF. The CDR3 DNA reads as TGTGCCACCCACCAACGCATATCGACCGACTCCTACAATGAGCAGTTCTTC.

CDR3 coding DNA: TGTGCCAGCAGCTCGGCCCGAGGGGAGGGGGAGACCCAGTACTTC. The encoded protein is CASSSARGEGETQYF. This chain connects TRBV5-4 to TRBJ2-5, with 7 bases aligning to TRBD2. Germline V CDR1 and CDR2: SGHNT, YYREEE (reference sequence). CDR3 length: 15 amino acids. V trimming: 3 bases; J trimming: 5 bases; junction bases outside the gene matches: 10.

The V gene is TRBV19, the J gene TRBJ1-3; TRBD1 is a possible D gene (6 bases). V lost 8 bases to trimming and J lost 2 bases, with 16 bases between them. The CDR3 length is 15 residues. The germline V gene encodes CDR1 LNHDA and CDR2 SQIVND (reference sequence). The CDR3 DNA reads as TGTGCCAGTGGGCGGCAATCAGGGGCTGGAAACACCATATATTTT. Translating gives CASGRQSGAGNTIYF.

The V call is TRBV6-6, the J call TRBJ1-4, with 11 bases fitting TRBD1. The CDR3 runs 15 residues. V lost 4 bases and J lost 7; bases outside the gene matches: 5. The germline V gene has CDR1 MNHNY and CDR2 SVGAGI (reference sequence). CDR3 amino acids: CASSSRTGGIEKLFF. The CDR3 nucleotides read TGTGCCAGCAGTTCCCGGACAGGGGGCATTGAAAAACTGTTTTTT.

DNA of the CDR3: TGTGCCAGCAGCTTACGCCCCCACGACAGGGTAAAACGCCAAGAGACCCAGTACTTC. Translating gives CASSLRPHDRVKRQETQYF. The rearrangement uses TRBV7-6 and TRBJ2-5; 7 bases align to TRBD1. Looked up from germline, CDR1 is SGHVS and CDR2 is FNYEAQ. The CDR3 consists of 19 residues. Trimming took 2 bases from V and 1 from J; bases not matched to a gene: 16.

V gene TRBV7-8 combines with J gene TRBJ2-7; 12 bases line up with TRBD2. Germline V CDR1 and CDR2: SGHVS, FQNEAQ. The CDR3 covers 17 residues. Germline trimming cut 3 bases from V and 2 bases from J; bases unmatched to any gene: 8. CDR3 DNA: TGTGCCAGCAGCTTTATTCCGGGACTAGCGGGCACCTACGAGCAGTACTTC. This sequence encodes CASSFIPGLAGTYEQYF.